This T cell receptor (beta chain) appears in the sequencing data of a study of OX40 agonist ivuxolimab in advanced cancers. A word on this clone: Its specificity is unknown.

Study outcomes and limitations: More expanded clones were found, on average, in CD8+ than in CD4+ T cells. In the 0.1-3.0 mg/kg groups, partial responders showed among the lowest expansion.

This CDR3 comprises 14 residues. With 5 bases clipped from V and 4 bases from J, the junction kept 5 bases outside the gene matches. Germline-derived CDR1 and CDR2 are SGHTA and FQGNSA. Measured with immunoSEQ multiplex PCR; TCRdb has only the in-frame clones, and not every one. Among some 94,000 clones listed, about 96% were seen once. The specimen was CD4+ or CD8+ T cells sorted from blood, collected in a trial of the OX40 agonist ivuxolimab. The chain combines TRBV7-2 with TRBJ2-1; 7 nucleotides match TRBD1. This TCR was sampled from an adult with an advanced solid tumor such as melanoma, head and neck, liver or kidney cancer. The CDR3 region is CASSHRGGYNEQFF. Here the CDR3 DNA reads TGTGCCAGCAGCCACAGGGGTGGGTACAATGAGCAGTTCTTC.